A selection of T cell receptor beta chains follows, all from one sample in a study of T cell responses to AZD1222 COVID-19 vaccine. Measured with immunoSEQ multiplex PCR; TCRdb has only the in-frame clones, and not every one. The sample has approximately 200,000 clones, 80% to 95% seen once. Here the sequenced sample was peripheral blood, taken 28 days after the second AZD1222 dose. These receptors originate from an adult who received the AZD1222 COVID-19 vaccine. The CDR3 runs from the conserved cysteine through the conserved F or W. The D gene is left open where the match is weak. Not every row has a clone size; where given, it reads once, few, many or a size class.

D: -; size: -; J: TRBJ1-1; V: TRBV5-6; CDR3: CASSLRRNTEAFF; DNA: TGTGCCAGCAGCTTGCGGAGGAACACTGAAGCTTTCTTT
D: TRBD1; size: -; J: TRBJ1-1; V: TRBV7-2; CDR3: CASRLPPGQGFTEAFF; DNA: TGTGCCAGCAGGCTTCCGCCGGGACAGGGGTTTACTGAAGCTTTCTTT
D: TRBD1; size: -; J: TRBJ2-7; V: TRBV27; CDR3: CASSTGDRGLTYEQYF; DNA: TGTGCCAGCAGTACCGGGGACAGGGGATTGACCTACGAGCAGTACTTC
D: -; size: once; J: TRBJ1-2; V: TRBV5-6; CDR3: CASSWAGGGYTF; DNA: TGTGCCAGCAGCTGGGCTGGGGGTGGCTACACCTTC
D: -; size: once; J: TRBJ1-4; V: TRBV9; CDR3: CASSVGSGSNEKLFF; DNA: TGTGCCAGCAGCGTAGGTTCAGGTTCCAATGAAAAACTGTTTTTT
D: TRBD1; size: once; J: TRBJ1-4; V: TRBV5-1; CDR3: CASSGTGPAEKLFF; DNA: TGCGCCAGCAGCGGGACAGGGCCGGCTGAAAAACTGTTTTTT
D: TRBD2; size: -; J: TRBJ2-3; V: TRBV9; CDR3: CASSVSGGVQVVSTDTQYF; DNA: TGTGCCAGCAGCGTTAGCGGGGGGGTCCAAGTGGTTAGCACAGATACGCAGTATTTT
D: -; size: once; J: TRBJ1-5; V: TRBV6-2/TRBV6-3; CDR3: CASSPEGYQPQHF; DNA: TGTGCCAGCAGCCCCGAGGGATATCAGCCCCAGCATTTT
D: -; size: -; J: TRBJ2-1; V: TRBV6-6; CDR3: CASSSAGPYNEQFF; DNA: TGTGCCAGCAGCAGCGCAGGGCCATACAATGAGCAGTTCTTC
D: -; size: few; J: TRBJ1-2; V: TRBV3-1/TRBV3-2; CDR3: CASRSSGAYGYTF; DNA: TGTGCCAGCAGAAGTTCCGGGGCGTATGGCTACACCTTC
D: -; size: few; J: TRBJ2-2; V: TRBV4-2; CDR3: CASSQARELFF; DNA: TGTGCCAGCAGCCAAGCACGGGAGCTGTTTTTT
D: -; size: -; J: TRBJ1-5; V: TRBV2; CDR3: CASSTGFQPQHF; DNA: TGTGCCAGCAGTACAGGGTTTCAGCCCCAGCATTTT
D: -; size: -; J: TRBJ2-7; V: TRBV14; CDR3: CASSLGEKQYF; DNA: TGTGCCAGCAGCTTGGGTGAGAAGCAGTACTTC
D: -; size: -; J: TRBJ2-2; V: TRBV5-6; CDR3: CASSFQGELFF; DNA: TGTGCCAGCAGCTTTCAAGGGGAGCTGTTTTTT
D: TRBD1; size: -; J: TRBJ1-6; V: TRBV6-5; CDR3: CASSLDRGRNSPLHF; DNA: TGTGCCAGCAGCTTGGACAGGGGTCGTAATTCACCCCTCCACTTT
D: -; size: -; J: TRBJ2-7; V: TRBV19; CDR3: CASSIVPTGPYEQYF; DNA: TGTGCCAGTAGTATAGTCCCGACGGGTCCCTACGAGCAGTACTTC
D: -; size: -; J: TRBJ1-3; V: TRBV13; CDR3: CASSTQGSGNTIYF; DNA: TGTGCCAGCAGCACACAGGGTTCTGGAAACACCATATATTTT
D: -; size: -; J: TRBJ1-2; V: TRBV5-4; CDR3: CASSLAPGSKGYGYTF; DNA: TGTGCCAGCAGCTTGGCGCCCGGGTCAAAAGGGTATGGCTACACCTTC
D: TRBD1; size: -; J: TRBJ1-2; V: TRBV9; CDR3: CASSPTGTGFTNYGYTF; DNA: TGTGCCAGCAGCCCAACCGGGACAGGGTTCACCAACTATGGCTACACCTTC
D: -; size: once; J: TRBJ2-2; V: TRBV7-9; CDR3: CASSSASAVTNTGELFF; DNA: TGTGCCAGCAGCTCCGCGAGCGCGGTAACTAACACCGGGGAGCTGTTTTTT
D: -; size: -; J: TRBJ1-1; V: TRBV27; CDR3: CASSFRWTSQNTEAFF; DNA: TGTGCCAGCAGTTTTCGGTGGACCTCCCAGAACACTGAAGCTTTCTTT
D: -; size: -; J: TRBJ1-1; V: TRBV10-3; CDR3: CAISDTVGTTEAFF; DNA: TGTGCCATCAGTGATACGGTTGGGACCACTGAAGCTTTCTTT
D: -; size: -; J: TRBJ2-3; V: TRBV18; CDR3: CASSTGLGTQYF; DNA: TGTGCCAGCTCAACAGGATTAGGTACGCAGTATTTT
D: -; size: -; J: TRBJ2-1; V: TRBV7-9; CDR3: CASSLDGGEQFF; DNA: TGTGCCAGCAGCTTGGACGGAGGGGAGCAGTTCTTC
D: -; size: -; J: TRBJ2-3; V: TRBV11-1; CDR3: CASTPRGSTDTQYF; DNA: TGTGCCAGCACGCCGAGGGGGAGCACAGATACGCAGTATTTT
D: -; size: -; J: TRBJ2-7; V: TRBV14; CDR3: CASSQGVTGQYF; DNA: TGTGCCAGCAGCCAGGGGGTAACGGGGCAGTACTTC
D: -; size: -; J: TRBJ1-1; V: TRBV27; CDR3: CASAGGTEAFF; DNA: TGTGCCAGCGCCGGGGGAACTGAAGCTTTCTTT
D: -; size: -; J: TRBJ1-5; V: TRBV27; CDR3: CASSLNVDSNQPQHF; DNA: TGTGCCAGCAGTTTAAATGTCGACAGCAATCAGCCCCAGCATTTT
D: -; size: once; J: TRBJ2-7; V: TRBV12-3/TRBV12-4; CDR3: CASTAYREQYF; DNA: TGTGCCAGCACAGCCTATAGGGAGCAGTACTTC
D: -; size: -; J: TRBJ2-1; V: TRBV12-3/TRBV12-4; CDR3: CASSFGNNEQFF; DNA: TGTGCCAGCAGTTTCGGAAACAATGAGCAGTTCTTC
D: -; size: -; J: TRBJ2-7; V: TRBV20-1; CDR3: CSAGQNYEQYF; DNA: TGCAGTGCTGGCCAGAACTACGAGCAGTACTTC
D: -; size: once; J: TRBJ1-4; V: TRBV7-8; CDR3: CASSHGEGREKLFF; DNA: TGTGCCAGCAGCCACGGGGAGGGGCGTGAAAAACTGTTTTTT
D: -; size: once; J: TRBJ2-7; V: TRBV7-2; CDR3: CASRGPGTSEQYF; DNA: TGTGCCAGCAGAGGACCTGGGACCTCCGAGCAGTACTTC
D: TRBD2; size: -; J: TRBJ2-1; V: TRBV7-7; CDR3: CASSLRVGTSDEQFF; DNA: TGTGCCAGCAGCTTACGTGTCGGAACTAGCGATGAGCAGTTCTTC
D: -; size: -; J: TRBJ2-3; V: TRBV7-2; CDR3: CASSLRVAPDTQYF; DNA: TGTGCCAGCAGCTTACGTGTAGCTCCAGATACGCAGTATTTT
D: TRBD1; size: -; J: TRBJ1-6; V: TRBV10-1; CDR3: CASRTGRLSSYNSPLHF; DNA: TGCGCCAGCAGGACAGGGAGGCTTAGCTCCTATAATTCACCCCTCCACTTT
D: -; size: once; J: TRBJ1-2; V: TRBV3-1/TRBV3-2; CDR3: CASSHPIGGADGFFYGYTF; DNA: TGTGCCAGCAGCCATCCCATCGGGGGGGCGGACGGATTCTTCTATGGCTACACCTTC
D: -; size: -; J: TRBJ2-7; V: TRBV29-1; CDR3: CSVSPDTVLFEQYF; DNA: TGCAGCGTCTCCCCCGACACGGTGTTGTTCGAGCAGTACTTC
D: TRBD2; size: -; J: TRBJ2-3; V: TRBV5-1; CDR3: CASSKIAGVLPGTDTQYF; DNA: TGCGCCAGCAGCAAAATAGCGGGGGTGCTACCTGGCACAGATACGCAGTATTTT
D: TRBD1; size: -; J: TRBJ1-1; V: TRBV28; CDR3: CAGQGAGEDTEAFF; DNA: TGTGCCGGACAGGGGGCCGGGGAGGACACTGAAGCTTTCTTT
D: -; size: -; J: TRBJ1-6; V: TRBV20-1; CDR3: CSASHSLRGSPLHF; DNA: TGCAGTGCTAGTCACTCCCTTCGCGGTTCACCCCTCCACTTT